This T cell receptor (beta chain) came from a study of blood T cell repertoires in COVID-19. Clinical history reported by participants formed the basis on which cohorts were assigned. Donors in Cohort 3 who had recovered were those with two negative PCRs, healthcare professional clearance, or resolution of their symptoms. This clone was picked up one time. Trimming stripped 6 bases from V and 4 bases from J, with 10 bases between. The CDR3 loop spans 13 amino acids. The method was immunoSEQ multiplex PCR; TCRdb's version includes in-frame clones alone and lacks a portion of them. The top ten clones hold 2% to 2.5% of a sample with over 150,000 clones, roughly 87% of them seen once.

The TCR comes from a woman aged 30 to 39 who had recovered from COVID-19. This chain uses TRBV12-3 or TRBV12-4 with TRBJ1-5; D may be TRBD1 (6 bases). What was sequenced was PBMCs or T cells enriched from blood (not recorded which). The CDR3 loop reads CASSGQWNQPQHF. The CDR3 DNA sequence: TGTGCCAGCAGCGGACAGTGGAATCAGCCCCAGCATTTT.